This passage covers 10 T cell receptor beta chains from one sample sequenced in a study of cytomegalovirus exposure and HLA in healthy donors. Primers included in the PCR were 60 Vbeta and 13 Jbeta primers. Repertoires were generated with immunoSEQ multiplex PCR, while TCRdb's copy carries only in-frame clones and drops some. The data contain around 170,000 clones, around three quarters of them singletons. The sequenced sample consisted of PBMCs. Receptor source: a man in his forties in good health and CMV-seronegative.

The rearrangement joins TRBV5-1 to TRBJ1-1; maybe TRBD1 (5 bases). V dropped 0 bases and J dropped 6 bases, with 9 bases sitting between them. From germline, CDR1 is SGHRS and CDR2 YFSETQ. The CDR3 length is 13 residues. The DNA of the CDR3 is TGCGCCAGCAGCTTGGGTCCGGGGGCTGAAGCTTTCTTT. Its translation: CASSLGPGAEAFF. The full variable domain, rest sourced from reference TRBV5-1 and TRBJ1-1, is KAGVTQTPRYLIKTRGQQVTLSCSPISGHRSVSWYQQTPGQGLQFLFEYFSETQRNKGNFPGRFSGRQFSNSRSEMNVSTLELGDSALYLCASSLGPGAEAFFGQGTRLTVV.

The rearrangement uses TRBV27 and TRBJ1-2, with 9 bases matching TRBD1. Germline assignment: CDR1 MNHEY and CDR2 SMNVEV (reference sequence). Trimming at V came to 6 bases and at J to 0 bases, leaving 2 bases not matched to a gene. The CDR3 totals 14 residues. Here the CDR3 reads CASSGTGSNYGYTF. CDR3 DNA: TGTGCCAGCAGCGGGACAGGGTCTAACTATGGCTACACCTTC.

This clone appeared a few times. This chain joins TRBV18 and TRBJ2-7; a possible D gene is TRBD1 (6 bases). Germline CDR1 KGHSH, CDR2 LQKENI. The CDR3 loop spans 14 amino acids. The V end lost 2 bases, the J end lost 9 bases, and 17 bases lay between the germline ends. CDR3 sequence reads: CASSPGGGGEGQYF. Written as DNA, the CDR3 is TGTGCCAGCTCACCAGGGGGCGGCGGAGAGGGGCAGTACTTC.

This clone turned up a few times. The CDR3 sequence is CASTETYGADTQYF. As DNA, the CDR3 is TGTGCCAGCACCGAAACATACGGAGCAGATACGCAGTATTTT. V is TRBV6-4 and J is TRBJ2-3; D is uncertain. Looked up from germline, CDR1 is MRHNA and CDR2 is SNTAGT. V was trimmed by 7 bases and J by 4 bases, leaving 15 bases between them. The CDR3 loop spans 14 amino acids.

The V call is TRBV7-9, the J call TRBJ1-1; D unclear. CDR1 is SEHNR, CDR2 FQNEAQ, per germline (reference sequence). This CDR3 region has 15 residues. The germline V and J ends were trimmed by 5 bases and 1 base, with 14 bases remaining between them. CDR3 in DNA: TGTGCCAGCAGCCCGGACTCTCCGGGGAACACTGAAGCTTTCTTT. Its translation is CASSPDSPGNTEAFF.

This clone was picked up one time. The rearrangement joins TRBV2 to TRBJ2-5, with 8 positions matching TRBD1. V lost 5 bases, J lost 1 base, and 0 bases stayed unmatched. Germline V gene sequence: CDR1 SNHLY, CDR2 FYNNEI. CDR3 length: 13 amino acids. In nucleotides, the CDR3 is TGTGCCAGCAGTCAGGGGGCCCAAGAGACCCAGTACTTC. Translation gives CASSQGAQETQYF.

V gene TRBV27 combines with J gene TRBJ1-6; 7 bases fit TRBD1. From germline, CDR1 is MNHEY and CDR2 SMNVEV (reference sequence). This CDR3 contains 15 residues. V lost 7 bases to trimming and J lost 12 bases; unmatched junction nucleotides: 15. The CDR3: CASKFSPSGGRPLHF. In nucleotides, the CDR3 is TGTGCCAGCAAGTTTAGTCCCTCAGGGGGGAGACCCCTCCACTTT.

This clone was recorded a few times. CDR3 bases: TGTGCCACCTCCTCGGACGGAGGAGCTAGCAATCAGCCCCAGCATTTT. Translation: CATSSDGGASNQPQHF. The chain couples TRBV2 to TRBJ1-5; the D is unclear. CDR1 is SNHLY, CDR2 FYNNEI, per germline. V was shortened by 10 bases and J by 0 bases, with 19 bases between the two germline ends. This CDR3 is 16 amino acids long.

This clone appeared a few times. This sequence joins TRBV5-1 and TRBJ2-2; the D gene is possibly TRBD1 (6 bases). This CDR3 is built from 16 residues. Germline V gives CDR1 SGHRS, CDR2 YFSETQ. V lost 5 bases and J 0 bases, leaving 14 bases between the germline ends. CDR3 sequence reads: CASRVGARANTGELFF. The CDR3 DNA follows: TGCGCCAGCAGAGTGGGGGCCCGCGCGAACACCGGGGAGCTGTTTTTT.

This clone has more than one count but fewer than ten. The chain links TRBV7-8 to TRBJ2-1, with D maybe TRBD2 (5 bases). V lost 4 bases, J lost 5 bases, and 15 bases lay in between. Germline V gene data show CDR1 as SGHVS and CDR2 as FQNEAQ. This CDR3 spans 15 amino acids. CDR3 sequence: CASSSGRAVNNEQFF. Written as DNA, the CDR3 is TGTGCCAGCAGCTCCGGCCGAGCGGTAAACAATGAGCAGTTCTTC.